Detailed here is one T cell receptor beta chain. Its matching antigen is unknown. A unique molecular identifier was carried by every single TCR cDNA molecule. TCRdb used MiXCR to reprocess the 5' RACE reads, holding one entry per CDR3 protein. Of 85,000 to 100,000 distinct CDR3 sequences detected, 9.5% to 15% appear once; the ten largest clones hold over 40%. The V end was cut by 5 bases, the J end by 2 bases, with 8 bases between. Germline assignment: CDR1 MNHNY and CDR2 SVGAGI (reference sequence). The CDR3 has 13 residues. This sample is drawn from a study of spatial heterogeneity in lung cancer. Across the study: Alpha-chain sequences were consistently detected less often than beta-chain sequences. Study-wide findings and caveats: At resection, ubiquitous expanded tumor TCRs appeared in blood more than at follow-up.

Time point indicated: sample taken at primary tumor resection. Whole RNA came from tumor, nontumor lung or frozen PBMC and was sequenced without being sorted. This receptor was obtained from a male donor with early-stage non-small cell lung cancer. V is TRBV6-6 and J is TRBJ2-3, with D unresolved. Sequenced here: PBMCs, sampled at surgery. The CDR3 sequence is CASSRDPTDTQYF. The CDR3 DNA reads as TGTGCCAGCAGTAGAGACCCCACAGATACGCAGTATTTT.